These T cell receptor beta chains were read from a single sample in a study of Ad26.COV2.S vaccination and SARS-CoV-2 variants. Using immunoSEQ multiplex PCR, the repertoire was profiled, and TCRdb retains in-frame clones only, with some absent. This sample has more than 300,000 clones, with about 87% found just once. The material was peripheral blood, obtained in a trial of Ad26.COV2.S vaccine versus placebo. Receptor source: a person between 18 and 60 years old who received the Ad26.COV2.S COVID-19 vaccine or a placebo. Both conserved end residues are part of each CDR3. D genes are given only for firm matches. Clone size, where shown, is once, few, many, or a class for clones that have expanded.

J gene | D gene | V gene | clone size | CDR3 DNA | CDR3 protein
TRBJ2-1 | NA | TRBV12-5 | NA | TGTGCTAGTGGTACTGGGACTTCTTACAATGAGCAGTTCTTC | CASGTGTSYNEQFF
TRBJ2-3 | NA | TRBV7-9 | NA | TGTGCCAGCAGCTTAGACAGAAGCACAGATACGCAGTATTTT | CASSLDRSTDTQYF
TRBJ2-7 | TRBD1 | TRBV6-5 | once | TGTGCCAGCAGTACGGGGACAGTCGCCTACGAGCAGTACTTC | CASSTGTVAYEQYF
TRBJ2-1 | NA | TRBV24-1 | NA | TGTGCCACCAGTGCAGGATTTCGGGACAATGAGCAGTTCTTC | CATSAGFRDNEQFF
TRBJ1-5 | TRBD1 | TRBV10-3 | NA | TGTGCCATCGGGGGGACAGGGAATTATCAGCCCCAGCATTTT | CAIGGTGNYQPQHF
TRBJ1-5 | TRBD1 | TRBV29-1 | NA | TGCAGCGTTGTCCCAGGGAGGGGGCCATATAGCAATCAGCCCCAGCATTTT | CSVVPGRGPYSNQPQHF
TRBJ2-1 | NA | TRBV18 | NA | TGTGCCAGCTCACCGCAAAGGGGGAAACTACGGGGCAATGAGCAGTTCTTC | CASSPQRGKLRGNEQFF
TRBJ2-7 | NA | TRBV25-1 | NA | TGTGCCAGCATTGGAGGGGGCAACGAGCAGTACTTC | CASIGGGNEQYF
TRBJ2-2 | TRBD1 | TRBV10-3 | NA | TGTGCCATCAGGACAATACAGGGGTCCTTCTTGAAGACCGGGGAGCTGTTTTTT | CAIRTIQGSFLKTGELFF
TRBJ2-5 | NA | TRBV18 | NA | TGTGCCAGCTCCTCGGGACCGCGGGAGACCCAGTACTTC | CASSSGPRETQYF
TRBJ2-7 | TRBD2 | TRBV3-1/TRBV3-2 | NA | TGTGCCAGCAGTCGGCCCCGACTAGCGGGGATTTACGAGCAGTACTTC | CASSRPRLAGIYEQYF
TRBJ1-5 | NA | TRBV6-5 | NA | TGTGCCAGCAGTCTAGGGGCTGGCAATCAGCCCCAGCATTTT | CASSLGAGNQPQHF
TRBJ2-1 | NA | TRBV11-3 | NA | TGTGCCAGCAGCTCCATTCTGGGTGGGGGTATTAATGAGCAGTTCTTC | CASSSILGGGINEQFF
TRBJ2-1 | NA | TRBV4-2 | NA | TGTGCCAGCAGCCAGCGAACGGGGGCGGGGAACTACAATGAGCAGTTCTTC | CASSQRTGAGNYNEQFF
TRBJ2-5 | NA | TRBV7-8 | once | TGTGCCAGCAGCTTAAGCGGGACAGTGAACAAAGAGACCCAGTACTTC | CASSLSGTVNKETQYF
TRBJ2-6 | TRBD1 | TRBV5-6 | NA | TGTGCCAGCAGCCCTCGGACAGGGGCCATCGTGGGTGCCAACGTCCTGACTTTC | CASSPRTGAIVGANVLTF
TRBJ2-5 | TRBD1 | TRBV14 | once | TGTGCCAGCAGCCAATGGACAGGGCGGGAGACCCAGTACTTC | CASSQWTGRETQYF
TRBJ1-1 | NA | TRBV7-9 | NA | TGTGCCAGCAGCTTAGTGACGACTGAAGCTTTCTTT | CASSLVTTEAFF
TRBJ2-7 | NA | TRBV29-1 | NA | TGCAGCGTTGAAGATCCTAGGGCAGGCTACGAGCAGTACTTC | CSVEDPRAGYEQYF
TRBJ2-1 | NA | TRBV5-1 | NA | TGCGCCAGCGGCAACTACAATGAGCAGTTCTTC | CASGNYNEQFF
TRBJ2-5 | NA | TRBV6-5 | once | TGTGCCAGCAGTTACGTTCGGAGGGGTGGGACCCAGTACTTC | CASSYVRRGGTQYF
TRBJ2-3 | TRBD1 | TRBV5-8 | NA | TGTGCCAGCAGCTTGGGTTGGGGACAGAAGGCCTCAGATACGCAGTATTTT | CASSLGWGQKASDTQYF
TRBJ1-2 | NA | TRBV4-3 | NA | TGCGCCAGCAGCGAGGATGTCCTCACTGGCTACACCTTC | CASSEDVLTGYTF
TRBJ1-5 | NA | TRBV30 | NA | TGTGCCTGCAAGCCAGGGGGCAATCAGCCCCAGCATTTT | CACKPGGNQPQHF